One sample yielded the 6 T cell receptor beta chains listed below, sequenced in a study of blood T cells in healthy people across ages. The authors ran a second PCR of about 7 to 12 cycles using a sample-barcoded 5' primer and a J-beta primer mix. TCRdb reprocessed the 5' RACE reads via MiXCR and lists one record per CDR3 protein. This sample has about 380,000 distinct CDR3 sequences, with 45% to 65% found just once. What was sequenced was blood. These receptors all come from a man aged 55 to 69 in good health.

Remarks on this clonotype: A junction end diverges from the germline sequence, so it may reflect a read error. V gene TRBV14 combines with J gene TRBJ1-1; D gene ambiguous. This CDR3 region has 13 residues. The germline gives CDR1 SGHDN, CDR2 FVKESK. Here the CDR3 DNA reads TGTGCCGGCAGCCAAACCATGAACACTGAAGCTTTCTTT. Its translation: CAGSQTMNTEAFF.

This chain uses TRBV30 with TRBJ2-6; D is ambiguous. Germline V gene lookup returns CDR1 GTSNPN and CDR2 SVGIG (reference sequence). The CDR3 is 14 residues long. V lost 4 bases and J 2 bases, leaving 9 bases between the germline ends. The CDR3 nucleotides are TGTGCCTGGACTTGGGCTCCTGGGGCCAACGTCCTGACTTTC. It is translated as CAWTWAPGANVLTF.

J is TRBJ2-7 and V is TRBV3-1; D is unresolved. Between the trimmed V and J ends, which lost 6 bases and 6 bases, there was a span of 12 bases. The CDR3 extends over 12 amino acids. In germline, CDR1 is LGHDT, CDR2 YNNKEL (reference sequence). Written as DNA, the CDR3 is TGTGCCAGCAGGCCGAATCGTGGCGAGCAGTACTTC. It translates to CASRPNRGEQYF.

The CDR3 nucleotides are TGCGCCAGCAGCCAAGAAATCGGGGGTGGGCCCTACAATGAGCAGTTCTTC. It yields the protein CASSQEIGGGPYNEQFF. The genes are TRBV4-3 and TRBJ2-1, with D possibly being TRBD2 (6 bases). Trimming shortened V by 0 bases and J by 2 bases, and 14 bases separated the two germline ends. Germline V gene data show CDR1 as LGHNA and CDR2 as YSLEER. The CDR3 spans 17 residues.

In its sample, this clonotype was seen many times. The V call is TRBV29-1, the J call TRBJ2-1; the D gene is possibly TRBD2 (5 bases). The CDR3 runs to 13 residues. The germline V and J ends were trimmed by 6 bases and 10 bases, with 19 bases remaining between them. Germline CDR1 SQVTM, CDR2 ANQGSEA. The CDR3: CSVTGISPLEQFF. CDR3 coding DNA: TGCAGCGTAACCGGGATTAGTCCCTTGGAGCAGTTCTTC.

V usage is TRBV7-2 and J usage is TRBJ2-3; 9 bases fit TRBD2. Trimming removed 5 bases from V and 13 bases from J; junction bases left unmatched: 19. Germline CDR1 reads SGHTA; CDR2 reads FQGNSA. The CDR3 consists of 16 residues. The CDR3 here is CASSPDGLARTDTKYF. CDR3 DNA: TGTGCCAGCAGCCCAGATGGACTAGCGCGGACAGATACAAAGTATTTT.